The subject of this entry is one T cell receptor (beta chain). What it recognizes is unknown. Germline V gene sequence: CDR1 ENHRY, CDR2 SYGVKD. Trimming cost V 6 bases and J 6 bases; bases outside gene matches: 5. The CDR3 extends over 14 amino acids. The PCR made use of 60 Vbeta and 13 Jbeta primers. TCRdb's table, derived via immunoSEQ multiplex PCR, lists solely in-frame clones and lacks some. This table has 100,000 to 150,000 clones, approximately 78% appearing once. The data originate from a study of cytomegalovirus exposure and HLA in healthy donors. Overall study: The Caucasian-associated ancestry cluster contained 81% of the approximately 390 genotyped donors. General observations from the study: A later analysis showed TCR association rates differing by HLA locus, peaking at DRB1 and lowest at HLA-C. In a later analysis, a missense DCLRE1C variant was linked to TCR beta V- and J-gene trimming.

The sequence derives from a man aged 25 to 45 in good health and CMV-seropositive. V usage is TRBV10-3 and J usage is TRBJ2-7; 13 positions match TRBD2. Sequenced input: PBMCs. CDR3 DNA sequence: TGTGCCATCAGGGGACTAGCGGGATCATCCGAGCAGTACTTC. Residues: CAIRGLAGSSEQYF.